The 7 T cell receptor beta chains presented below share a single source sample, sequenced in a study of cytomegalovirus exposure and HLA in healthy donors. The table came from immunoSEQ multiplex PCR; TCRdb's copy has only in-frame clones and leaves some out. The sample yields some 250,000 clones, 90% seen once. The sample consisted of PBMCs. The receptor source for this set is a young woman in good health and CMV-seronegative.

This sequence joins TRBV18 and TRBJ1-1, with D possibly TRBD1 on 6 matching bases. Trimming pared 1 base from V and 2 bases from J, leaving 11 bases between. Looked up from germline, CDR1 is KGHSH and CDR2 is LQKENI. The CDR3 has 15 amino acids. The CDR3 sequence: CASSPRQARNTEAFF. In DNA form, the CDR3 reads TGTGCCAGCTCACCACGACAGGCCAGAAACACTGAAGCTTTCTTT.

This chain joins TRBV20-1 and TRBJ2-7, with D unresolved. This CDR3 has 11 residues. CDR1 DFQATT and CDR2 SNEGSKA come from the germline V gene (reference sequence). V was shortened by 3 bases and J by 4 bases, with 7 bases between the two germline ends. CDR3 sequence (DNA): TGCAGTGCTAGTTTAGCTTACGAGCAGTACGTC. Its protein product is CSASLAYEQYV.

V usage is TRBV4-1 and J usage is TRBJ2-7; D perhaps matches TRBD2 (6 bases). The CDR3 loop spans 15 amino acids. The V gene's germline CDR1 is MGHRA and CDR2 YSYEKL. Trimming removed 0 bases at V and 2 bases at J, with 11 bases between. The CDR3 is CASSQDTGVTYEQYF. In DNA, the CDR3 is TGCGCCAGCAGCCAAGATACGGGGGTCACCTACGAGCAGTACTTC.

The rearrangement joins TRBV6-1 to TRBJ1-4; D not resolved. The ends were cut back, 6 bases at V and 8 bases at J, with 13 bases in the middle. Per germline, CDR1 MNHNS and CDR2 SASEGT. The CDR3 extends over 13 amino acids. CDR3 amino acids: CASRGGGGEKLFF. Written as DNA, the CDR3 is TGTGCCAGCAGAGGAGGTGGTGGAGAAAAACTGTTTTTT.

This clone was seen ten or more times. The chain combines TRBV6-5 with TRBJ2-7, with 12 positions matching TRBD1. CDR3 length equals 14 residues. Losses at the gene ends were 7 bases for V and 4 bases for J; bases not matched to a gene: 5. Germline V gene sequence: CDR1 MNHEY, CDR2 SVGAGI. CDR3 amino acids: CASTGTGGLYEQYF. The CDR3 bases are TGTGCCAGCACAGGGACAGGGGGCCTTTACGAGCAGTACTTC.

The chain recombines TRBV6-5 with TRBJ1-3, with unresolved D. Trimming left V 3 bases short and J 0 bases short, with 9 bases between. Germline CDR1 MNHEY, CDR2 SVGAGI. This CDR3 spans 15 amino acids. The CDR3 loop reads CASSYFPGSGNTIYF. The CDR3 region has the DNA TGTGCCAGCAGTTATTTTCCGGGCTCTGGAAACACCATATATTTT.

The genes are TRBV5-5 and TRBJ1-6, with 9 bases fitting TRBD1. CDR3 size: 17 residues. Germline V CDR1 and CDR2: SGHKS, YYEKEE (reference sequence). V dropped 4 bases and J dropped 3; count of bases not matched to a gene: 8. CDR3 nucleotides: TGTGCCAGCAGCCCGAGGACAGGGGAAAACTATAATTCACCCCTCCACTTT. Translating gives CASSPRTGENYNSPLHF.